This T cell receptor beta chain was captured in a study of T cell changes during pregnancy in multiple sclerosis. Repertoires were generated with immunoSEQ multiplex PCR, while TCRdb's copy carries only in-frame clones and drops some. The sample contains tens of thousands of clones, 89% of which appear only once. From germline, CDR1 is MNHEY and CDR2 SMNVEV (reference sequence). CDR3 size: 14 residues. Trimming took off 10 bases at V and 0 bases at J, with 13 bases between the two ends. The source is a female donor with multiple sclerosis, enrolled in a pregnancy study. The specimen comprised CD4+ T cells from peripheral blood mononuclear cells, sampled in the first trimester of pregnancy. The rearrangement joins TRBV27 to TRBJ2-1; a weak D match, TRBD2 (6 bases). The CDR3 DNA reads TGTGCCACCAGACGGGGGAGCTCCTACAATGAGCAGTTCTTC. Protein sequence: CATRRGSSYNEQFF.